The present T cell receptor (beta chain) was sequenced within a study of T cell repertoires in cytomegalovirus infection. Turning to the study itself: It was recently identified HLA-C-restricted and well-studied HLA-B-restricted CMV epitopes that the study used. Public TCR beta signatures indicated both CMV infection and matching HLA type. Findings and limits, study-wide: CMV-specific HLA-C-restricted TCR beta clonotypes dominated the ex vivo response. Cumulated frequencies of public TCR beta families served to identify carriers of CMV plus the relevant HLA.

A single record per CDR3 protein comes from TCRdb applying MiXCR to the reads. This sample has roughly 800,000 distinct CDR3 sequences; under 35% occur once, and the top ten carry around 12%. A word on this clonotype: The antigen is undetermined.

The CDR3 is 15 amino acids. Germline lookup yields CDR1 SGHTA and CDR2 FQGNSA. V was pared by 5 bases and J by 4 bases, with 17 bases between. This chain links TRBV7-2 with TRBJ1-1; D ambiguous. The material sequenced was cultured CD8+ T cells from PBMCs, taken from culture after CMV antigen stimulation. The TCR comes from a human donor in good health (CMV status not recorded). Some clones in this sample may be carry-over from other donors' samples. The CDR3 here is CASSPRSRSGTEAFF. The CDR3 DNA is TGTGCCAGCAGCCCCAGGAGCAGGTCGGGCACTGAAGCTTTCTTT.